This TCR beta chain was sequenced during a study of shared clonotypes between healthy human individuals. Study as a whole: Each donor contributed plates that comprised three CD4 naive, three CD4 memory, two CD8 naive and one CD8 memory.

V lost 8 bases to trimming and J lost 6 bases; unmatched junction nucleotides: 0. Germline loops: CDR1 MNHEY, CDR2 SMNVEV (reference sequence). This CDR3 contains 12 residues. Every subset had its genomic DNA shared out evenly among several immunoSEQ plates. The repertoire was sequenced with immunoSEQ multiplex PCR; TCRdb's copy has only in-frame clones and lacks some. The data contain a few hundred thousand clones, roughly 96% of them singletons. The sequencing sample was made of memory CD8+ T cells sorted from blood. Subset indicated: CD45RO+ cells pooled with CCR7-negative TemRA cells. The TCR was taken from a man aged 25-45 years in good health. This chain links TRBV27 with TRBJ1-5; 11 bases match TRBD1. The CDR3 bases are TGTGCCAGCGGACAGGGGGCTCAGCCCCAGCATTTT. This gives the protein CASGQGAQPQHF.